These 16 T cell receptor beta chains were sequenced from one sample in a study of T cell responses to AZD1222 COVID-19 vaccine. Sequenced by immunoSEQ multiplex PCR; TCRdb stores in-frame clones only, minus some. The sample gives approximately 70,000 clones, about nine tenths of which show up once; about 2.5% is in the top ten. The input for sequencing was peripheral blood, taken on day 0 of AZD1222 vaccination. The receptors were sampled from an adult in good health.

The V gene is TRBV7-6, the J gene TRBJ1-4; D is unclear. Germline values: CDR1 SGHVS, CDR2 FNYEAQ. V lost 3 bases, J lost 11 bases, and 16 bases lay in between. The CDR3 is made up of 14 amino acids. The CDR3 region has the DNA TGTGCCAGCAGCTTGCGGGCGCCGAGGTCGAAACTGTTTTTT. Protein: CASSLRAPRSKLFF.

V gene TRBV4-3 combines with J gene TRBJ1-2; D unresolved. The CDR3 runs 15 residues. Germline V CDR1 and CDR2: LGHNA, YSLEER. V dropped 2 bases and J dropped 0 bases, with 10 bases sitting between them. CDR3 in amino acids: CASSQQALANYGYTF. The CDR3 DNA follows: TGCGCCAGCAGCCAACAGGCGTTAGCTAACTATGGCTACACCTTC.

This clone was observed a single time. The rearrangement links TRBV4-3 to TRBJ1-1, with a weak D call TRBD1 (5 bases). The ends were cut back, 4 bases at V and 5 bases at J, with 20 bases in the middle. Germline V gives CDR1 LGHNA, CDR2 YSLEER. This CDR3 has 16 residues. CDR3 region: CASSLSYGGLGTEAFF. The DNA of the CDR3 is TGCGCCAGCAGCCTGAGCTATGGGGGACTGGGGACTGAAGCTTTCTTT.

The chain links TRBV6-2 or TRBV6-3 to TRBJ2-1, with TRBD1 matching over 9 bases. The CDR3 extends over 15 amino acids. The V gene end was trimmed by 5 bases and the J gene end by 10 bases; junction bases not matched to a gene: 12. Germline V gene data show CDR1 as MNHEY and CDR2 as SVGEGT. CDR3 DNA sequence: TGTGCCAGCAGTGGCGCCGGGGACAGGGTACGGGAGCAGTTCTTC. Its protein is CASSGAGDRVREQFF.

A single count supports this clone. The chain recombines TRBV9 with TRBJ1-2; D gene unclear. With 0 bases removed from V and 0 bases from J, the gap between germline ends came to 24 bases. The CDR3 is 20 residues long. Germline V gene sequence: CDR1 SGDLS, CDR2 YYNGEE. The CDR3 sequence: CASSVGLDSQYLRSNYGYTF. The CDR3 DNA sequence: TGTGCCAGCAGCGTAGGGTTGGACTCCCAGTACCTTCGATCTAACTATGGCTACACCTTC.

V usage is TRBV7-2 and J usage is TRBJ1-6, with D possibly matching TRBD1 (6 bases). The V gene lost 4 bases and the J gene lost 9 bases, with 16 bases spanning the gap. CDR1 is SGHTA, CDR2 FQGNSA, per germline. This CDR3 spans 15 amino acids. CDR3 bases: TGTGCCAGCAGCTACCAACAGGGCTCTGGTTCACCCCTCCACTTT. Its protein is CASSYQQGSGSPLHF.

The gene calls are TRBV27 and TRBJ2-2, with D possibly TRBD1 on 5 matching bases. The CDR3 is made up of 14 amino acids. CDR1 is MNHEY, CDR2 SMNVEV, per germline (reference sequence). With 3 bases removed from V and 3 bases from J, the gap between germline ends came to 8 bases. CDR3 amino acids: CASSFKGYTGELFF. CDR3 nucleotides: TGTGCCAGCAGTTTTAAGGGGTACACCGGGGAGCTGTTTTTT.

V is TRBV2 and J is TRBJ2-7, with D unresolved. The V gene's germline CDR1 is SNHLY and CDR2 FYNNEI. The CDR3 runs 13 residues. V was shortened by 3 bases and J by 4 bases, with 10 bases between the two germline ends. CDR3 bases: TGTGCCAGCAGTGATTACAAAACATACGAGCAGTACTTC. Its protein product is CASSDYKTYEQYF.

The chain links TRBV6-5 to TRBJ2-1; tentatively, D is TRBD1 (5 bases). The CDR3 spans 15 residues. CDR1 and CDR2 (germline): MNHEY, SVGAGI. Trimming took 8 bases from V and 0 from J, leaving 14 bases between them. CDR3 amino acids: CASRSTASSYNEQFF. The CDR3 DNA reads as TGTGCCAGCCGATCGACAGCCAGCTCCTACAATGAGCAGTTCTTC.

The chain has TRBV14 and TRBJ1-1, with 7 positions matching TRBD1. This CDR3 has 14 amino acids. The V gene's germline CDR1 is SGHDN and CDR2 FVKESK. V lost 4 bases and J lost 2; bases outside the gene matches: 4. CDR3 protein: CASSPRDRNTEAFF. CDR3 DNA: TGTGCCAGCAGCCCCCGGGACAGAAACACTGAAGCTTTCTTT.

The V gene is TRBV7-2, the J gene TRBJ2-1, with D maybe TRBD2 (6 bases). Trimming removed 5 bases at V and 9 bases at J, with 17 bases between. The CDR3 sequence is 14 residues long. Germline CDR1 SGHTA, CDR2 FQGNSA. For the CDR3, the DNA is TGTGCCAGCAGCCCCAGCCTACTAGCAGCTGAGCAGTTCTTC. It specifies CASSPSLLAAEQFF.

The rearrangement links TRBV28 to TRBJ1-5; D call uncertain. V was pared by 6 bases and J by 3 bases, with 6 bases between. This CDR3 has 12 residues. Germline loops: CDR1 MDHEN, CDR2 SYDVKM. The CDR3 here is CASSLNNQPQHF. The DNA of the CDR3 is TGTGCCAGCAGCCTAAACAATCAGCCCCAGCATTTT.

The CDR3 DNA is TGTGCCAGTAGTATAGCGGGGAGGAGTGGGACCCAGTACTTC. This gives the protein CASSIAGRSGTQYF. The rearrangement uses TRBV19 and TRBJ2-5; perhaps TRBD2 as D (6 bases). V was cut by 1 base and J by 7 bases, with 13 bases left in between. The CDR3 has 14 residues. Per the germline V gene, CDR1 is LNHDA and CDR2 is SQIVND (reference sequence).

CDR3 sequence reads: CASSPMRDPNEKLFF. The CDR3 coding sequence is TGTGCCAGCTCACCAATGAGGGACCCCAATGAAAAACTGTTTTTT. The chain has TRBV18 and TRBJ1-4; D is perhaps TRBD1 (5 bases). This CDR3 has 15 amino acids. The germline V and J ends were trimmed by 2 bases and 5 bases, with 12 bases remaining between them. Germline lookup yields CDR1 KGHSH and CDR2 LQKENI.

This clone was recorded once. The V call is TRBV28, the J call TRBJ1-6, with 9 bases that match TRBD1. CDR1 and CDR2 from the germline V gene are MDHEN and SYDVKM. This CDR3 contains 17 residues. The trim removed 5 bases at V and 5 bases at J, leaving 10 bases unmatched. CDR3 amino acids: CASSRGTGLSNNSPLHF. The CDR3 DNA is TGTGCCAGCAGTCGGGGGACAGGGCTTTCCAATAATTCACCCCTCCACTTT. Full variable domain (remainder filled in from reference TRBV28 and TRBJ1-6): DVKVTQSSRYLVKRTGEKVFLECVQDMDHENMFWYRQDPGLGLRLIYFSYDVKMKEKGDIPEGYSVSREKKERFSLILESASTNQTSMYLCASSRGTGLSNNSPLHFGNGTRLTVT.

The CDR3 is CASSPPGVNQPQHF. CDR3 DNA sequence: TGTGCCAGCTCACCACCGGGGGTCAATCAGCCCCAGCATTTT. The J gene is TRBJ1-5, the V gene TRBV18; possible D gene TRBD1, 5 bases. The V gene lost 0 bases and the J gene lost 3 bases, with 6 bases spanning the gap. The CDR3 spans 14 residues. Germline loops: CDR1 KGHSH, CDR2 LQKENI.